What follows are 26 T cell receptor beta chains derived from one specimen sequenced in a study of spatial heterogeneity in lung cancer (dated by TCRdb to about 2019). Library method: 5' RACE. Instrument on record: NextSeq 500. Through fastp at Q25 and MiXCR, TCRdb rebuilt clones from the public reads, retaining in-frame beta chains. Duplicate CDR3 protein sequences are folded into a single record with the most common DNA and genes. The sample records about 92,000 distinct CDR3 sequences, roughly 12% of which are singletons. The ten largest clones capture about two fifths of the sample. In light of the paper, this sample's time point label describes: sample taken at primary tumor resection. The specimen comprised PBMCs, sampled at surgery. These receptors were collected from a male donor with early-stage non-small cell lung cancer.

The CDR3, as DNA: TGTGCCAGCAGCTGGGCTGACACAGATACGCAGTATTTT. Translation gives CASSWADTDTQYF. The chain links TRBV7-3 to TRBJ2-3, with D unresolved. The CDR3 contains 13 residues. Germline V CDR1 and CDR2: SGHTA, FQGTGA. V dropped 4 bases and J dropped 2 bases, with 7 bases sitting between them.

This sequence joins TRBV25-1 and TRBJ2-1, with D perhaps given as TRBD1 or TRBD2 (6 bases each). The V gene's germline CDR1 is MGHDK and CDR2 SYGVNS. The V gene lost 4 bases and the J gene lost 7 bases, with 20 bases spanning the gap. CDR3 length equals 16 residues. CDR3 sequence: CASSGSGLDSFNEQFF. The CDR3 DNA is TGTGCCAGCAGTGGATCGGGACTGGACAGTTTTAATGAGCAGTTCTTC.

This chain joins TRBV7-2 and TRBJ1-5; D remains ambiguous. Trimming pared 5 bases from V and 4 bases from J, leaving 12 bases between. The germline gives CDR1 SGHTA, CDR2 FQGNSA. The CDR3 is 14 amino acids. The DNA of the CDR3 is TGTGCCAGCAGCCAAGGGAGAGCTAATCAGCCCCAGCATTTT. Amino acid sequence: CASSQGRANQPQHF. The full variable domain, rest sourced from reference TRBV7-2 and TRBJ1-5, is GAGVSQSPSNKVTEKGKDVELRCDPISGHTALYWYRQSLGQGLEFLIYFQGNSAPDKSGLPSDRFSAERTGGSVSTLTIQRTQQEDSAVYLCASSQGRANQPQHFGDGTRLSIL.

This clonotype was observed a single time. CDR3 sequence reads: CASSLPDSSYEQYF. For the CDR3, the DNA is TGTGCCAGCAGCTTACCGGACAGCTCCTACGAGCAGTACTTC. This chain connects TRBV7-2 to TRBJ2-7; a possible D gene is TRBD1 (6 bases). V was shortened by 2 bases and J by 0 bases, with 8 bases between the two germline ends. The CDR3 consists of 14 residues. Germline V CDR1 and CDR2: SGHTA, FQGNSA. The full variable domain, completed using reference TRBV7-2 and TRBJ2-7, is GAGVSQSPSNKVTEKGKDVELRCDPISGHTALYWYRQSLGQGLEFLIYFQGNSAPDKSGLPSDRFSAERTGGSVSTLTIQRTQQEDSAVYLCASSLPDSSYEQYFGPGTRLTVT.

This clonotype appeared a few times. V usage is TRBV21-1 and J usage is TRBJ2-6; whether TRBD1, the table's D call, matches the DNA was not checked. TRBV21-1 is listed as a pseudogene. CDR3 length equals 17 residues. The CDR3 region is CASTPETGCSGANVLTF. In DNA, the CDR3 is TGTGCCAGCACCCCGGAAACAGGATGCTCTGGGGCCAACGTCCTGACTTTC.

The table lists this clonotype with a few counts. The V gene is TRBV14, the J gene TRBJ1-2, with D tentatively TRBD1 (5 bases). Trimming shortened V by 4 bases and J by 3 bases, and 9 bases separated the two germline ends. The length of the CDR3 is 13 residues. CDR1 is SGHDN and CDR2 is FVKESK in the germline V gene. CDR3 amino acids: CASSPLTDYGYTF. The CDR3 DNA reads TGTGCCAGCAGCCCCCTGACAGACTATGGCTACACCTTC.

This clonotype occurred a few times. V and J are TRBV20-1 and TRBJ2-3; D gene unclear. Germline assignment: CDR1 DFQATT and CDR2 SNEGSKA (reference sequence). The germline V and J ends were trimmed by 6 bases and 3 bases, with 19 bases remaining between them. CDR3 size: 15 residues. The CDR3 DNA follows: TGCAGTGCCCCCCTGGACGGCAGCATTACAGATACGCAGTATTTT. Protein: CSAPLDGSITDTQYF.

The rearrangement joins TRBV10-3 to TRBJ2-7; 9 bases match TRBD1. J gave up 4 bases and V 0 bases, and 4 bases lay outside the gene matches. Germline V lookup: CDR1 ENHRY, CDR2 SYGVKD. There are 15 residues in the CDR3. CDR3 in amino acids: CAISESKDRGYEQYF. The CDR3, as DNA: TGTGCCATCAGTGAGTCGAAGGACAGGGGTTACGAGCAGTACTTC.

V usage is TRBV11-1 and J usage is TRBJ2-7; D might be TRBD1 or TRBD2, each matching 5 bases. Germline V gene data show CDR1 as SGHAT and CDR2 as FQDESV (reference sequence). Trimming stripped 0 bases from V and 5 bases from J, with 5 bases between. The CDR3 has 12 residues. The CDR3 bases are TGTGCCAGCAGCTTAGCGGGGGACGAGCAGTACTTC. Its protein is CASSLAGDEQYF.

The CDR3 protein is CASSPHWASDTEAFF. The CDR3 DNA reads as TGTGCCAGCAGCCCTCATTGGGCGAGTGACACTGAAGCTTTCTTT. This chain joins TRBV7-9 and TRBJ1-1; no clear D. The CDR3 loop spans 15 amino acids. The germline V gene has CDR1 SEHNR and CDR2 FQNEAQ (reference sequence). Deletions cut 5 bases from V and 3 bases from J, with 16 bases between.

This sequence joins TRBV12-3 or TRBV12-4 and TRBJ2-1; a possible D gene is TRBD2 (6 bases). V was clipped by 5 bases and J by 12 bases, with 17 bases between them. This CDR3 has 13 residues. For the CDR3, the DNA is TGTGCCAGCAGTAACATCAATAGCGGTATGCAGTTCTTC. It encodes CASSNINSGMQFF.

The V and J genes are TRBV19 and TRBJ2-7; D gene ambiguous. Trimming removed 7 bases from V and 0 bases from J, with 13 bases in between. Germline CDR1 and CDR2: LNHDA and SQIVND (reference sequence). The CDR3 runs 14 residues. The chain's CDR3 is CASNPAPSSYEQYF. The CDR3 DNA follows: TGTGCCAGTAACCCAGCGCCGAGCTCCTACGAGCAGTACTTC.

This rearrangement joins TRBV5-6 to TRBJ2-5, with 10 bases identical to TRBD2. The CDR3 extends over 16 amino acids. Germline loops: CDR1 SGHDT, CDR2 YYEEEE. V shed 0 bases and J 5 bases; nucleotides not matched to a gene: 7. The CDR3 loop reads CASSLVLAGAGETQYF. Written as DNA, the CDR3 is TGTGCCAGCAGCTTGGTTCTAGCGGGAGCAGGGGAGACCCAGTACTTC.

The chain combines TRBV27 with TRBJ2-3; D gene unclear. This CDR3 comprises 16 residues. V was cut by 2 bases and J by 1 base, with 13 bases left in between. The germline gives CDR1 MNHEY, CDR2 SMNVEV (reference sequence). DNA for the CDR3: TGTGCCAGCAGTTTAATAACAGTTCGGGGCACAGATACGCAGTATTTT. This codes for CASSLITVRGTDTQYF.

The chain carries TRBV12-3 or TRBV12-4 and TRBJ1-5; D is undetermined. This CDR3 is 12 amino acids long. V gave up 2 bases and J gave up 3 bases, with 2 bases separating them. DNA of the CDR3: TGTGCCAGCAGTTTACTCAATCAGCCCCAGCATTTT. The encoded protein is CASSLLNQPQHF.

This clonotype turned up a few times. At one of its ends the junction is not consistent with the germline gene, which may arise from a read error. The chain joins TRBV28 to TRBJ1-2; 7 bases align to TRBD1. The CDR3 sequence is 15 residues long. From germline, CDR1 is MDHEN and CDR2 SYDVKM. The chain's CDR3 is CASSPPGTVNSGYTF. The CDR3 coding sequence is TGTGCCAGCAGTCCTCCCGGGACAGTGAACTCTGGCTACACCTTC.

This clonotype was seen repeatedly, ten times or more. The J gene is TRBJ2-7, the V gene TRBV7-9, with 9 bases fitting TRBD2. Trimming removed 5 bases from V and 13 bases from J; junction bases left unmatched: 3. The CDR3 extends over 10 amino acids. Germline lookup yields CDR1 SEHNR and CDR2 FQNEAQ (reference sequence). The CDR3 here is CASSLSGSYF. In DNA form, the CDR3 reads TGTGCCAGCAGCCTTAGCGGGAGTTACTTC.

This clonotype was observed at least ten times. This rearrangement joins TRBV20-1 to TRBJ2-1; unclear D gene. V lost 3 bases to trimming and J lost 12 bases, with 12 bases between them. The CDR3 covers 11 residues. CDR1 and CDR2 from the germline V gene are DFQATT and SNEGSKA (reference sequence). CDR3 DNA: TGCAGTGCTAGGGAATCTCCTTGGCAGTTCTTC. This codes for CSARESPWQFF.

This clonotype turned up a few times. The J gene is TRBJ2-5, the V gene TRBV10-1; 8 nucleotides line up with TRBD1. Looked up from germline, CDR1 is WNHNN and CDR2 is SYGVQD (reference sequence). The CDR3 consists of 14 residues. V gave up 3 bases and J gave up 5 bases; unmatched junction bases: 5. The CDR3 sequence is CASSEDRGAETQYF. The CDR3 DNA is TGCGCCAGCAGTGAAGACAGGGGAGCCGAGACCCAGTACTTC.

This chain uses TRBV6-5 with TRBJ2-5, with 7 bases matching TRBD1. Germline trimming cut 2 bases from V and 1 base from J; bases unmatched to any gene: 7. This CDR3 comprises 16 residues. CDR1 and CDR2 (germline): MNHEY, SVGAGI. CDR3 sequence: CASSYGLGTAQETQYF. DNA for the CDR3: TGTGCCAGCAGTTACGGCCTTGGGACAGCCCAAGAGACCCAGTACTTC.

This clonotype appeared a few times. The CDR3 spells CATSRDPGEKLFF. CDR3 sequence (DNA): TGTGCCACCAGCAGAGATCCCGGTGAAAAACTGTTTTTT. This chain uses TRBV15 with TRBJ1-4; no definite D call. The CDR3 sequence is 13 residues long. The germline CDR1 and CDR2 sequences are LNHNV and YYDKDF (reference sequence). Trimming pared 0 bases from V and 7 bases from J, leaving 6 bases between.

The rearrangement uses TRBV27 and TRBJ2-7; D gene uncertain. V lost 0 bases and J lost 3, with 12 bases in between. CDR1 and CDR2 (germline): MNHEY, SMNVEV (reference sequence). This CDR3 has 15 residues. The CDR3 protein is CASSLSGGLSYEQYF. The CDR3 DNA follows: TGTGCCAGCAGTTTATCCGGCGGCCTTAGCTACGAGCAGTACTTC.

V and J are TRBV12-3 or TRBV12-4 and TRBJ1-5, with D maybe TRBD1 (5 bases). The CDR3 is made up of 15 amino acids. V lost 0 bases and J lost 2, with 8 bases in between. The CDR3 region has the DNA TGTGCCAGCAGTTTAGCGGGGGAGGGCAATCAGCCCCAGCATTTT. Translated, it gives CASSLAGEGNQPQHF.

This clonotype has ten or more counts. This chain connects TRBV28 to TRBJ2-3; the D is unclear. Trimming left V 4 bases short and J 2 bases short, with 10 bases between. Germline lookup yields CDR1 MDHEN and CDR2 SYDVKM. This CDR3 is built from 14 residues. The CDR3 region has the DNA TGTGCCAGCAGTTCCCCCGGAACCACAGATACGCAGTATTTT. This encodes CASSSPGTTDTQYF.

This clonotype was seen a handful of times. The CDR3 loop reads CASSQEDRAKNIQYF. The CDR3, as DNA: TGTGCCAGCAGCCAAGAGGACAGAGCCAAAAACATTCAGTACTTC. The genes are TRBV4-2 and TRBJ2-4; D possibly corresponds to TRBD1 (6 bases). The V end lost 0 bases, the J end lost 0 bases, and 6 bases lay between the germline ends. The CDR3 consists of 15 residues. Germline V gives CDR1 LGHNA, CDR2 YNFKEQ.

This clonotype occurred a few times. The rearrangement joins TRBV11-2 to TRBJ2-7; the D is unclear. Trimming cost V 0 bases and J 1 base, with 4 bases left between them. Germline loops: CDR1 SGHAT, CDR2 FQNNGV. The CDR3 is 13 residues long. The CDR3 DNA is TGTGCCAGCAGCTTAGAGCCATCCTACGAGCAGTACTTC. It specifies CASSLEPSYEQYF.